Below, 20 T cell receptor beta chains from the same sample are listed, as sequenced in a study of T cell repertoires in cytomegalovirus infection (dated by TCRdb to about 2019). The run used an Illumina HiSeq 1500. TCRdb cleaned the public reads at Q25 with fastp, built clones with MiXCR and kept in-frame beta chains. Every distinct CDR3 protein forms one entry, paired with its most common genes and DNA. The sample has 150,000 or so distinct CDR3 sequences on record, roughly 18% of them singletons. The ten largest account for 18% of the sample. Sequencing was done on a sample of CD8+ T cells from PBMCs. The origin of the receptors is a human donor in good health (CMV status not recorded). Some clones in this sample may be carry-over from other donors' samples.

This clonotype was seen a few times. This chain connects TRBV11-1 to TRBJ2-5, with 9 nucleotides matching TRBD2. Germline lookup yields CDR1 SGHAT and CDR2 FQDESV (reference sequence). The CDR3 runs to 18 residues. V trimming: 2 bases; J trimming: 0 bases; junction bases outside the gene matches: 10. Written as DNA, the CDR3 is TGTGCCAGCAGCTTACAGACTAGCGGAAATTGGGACCAAGAGACCCAGTACTTC. It is translated as CASSLQTSGNWDQETQYF.

The sample holds a few counts of this clonotype. This rearrangement joins TRBV6-2 or TRBV6-3 to TRBJ2-5; a possible D gene is TRBD1 (10 bases). Germline values: CDR1 MNHEY, CDR2 SVGEGT. Trimming stripped 7 bases from V and 1 base from J, with 28 bases between. The length of the CDR3 is 19 residues. In nucleotides, the CDR3 is TGTGCCAGCACCGACAGGGGGCTAGCGGGGTACTACTCCCAAGAGACCCAGTACTTC. Protein: CASTDRGLAGYYSQETQYF.

The rearrangement links TRBV5-6 to TRBJ2-1, with a tentative D call TRBD2 (6 bases). V lost 3 bases and J lost 1, with 17 bases in between. The CDR3 spans 17 residues. Per germline, CDR1 SGHDT and CDR2 YYEEEE. The CDR3: CASSWAPLAPSYNEQFF. CDR3 DNA: TGTGCCAGCAGCTGGGCCCCGCTAGCGCCTTCCTACAATGAGCAGTTCTTC.

The rearrangement joins TRBV20-1 to TRBJ2-3, with 8 bases that match TRBD2. This CDR3 has 16 residues. V was clipped by 5 bases and J by 0 bases; unmatched bases: 10. The V gene's germline CDR1 is DFQATT and CDR2 SNEGSKA (reference sequence). CDR3 sequence (DNA): TGCAGTGCTGGCCGTTTGGCGGGGGGTAGCACAGATACGCAGTATTTT. Translating it yields CSAGRLAGGSTDTQYF.

The V and J genes are TRBV27 and TRBJ2-2, with TRBD2 matching over 8 bases. The CDR3 has 15 amino acids. After removal of 2 bases from V and 4 bases from J, the junction contained 3 bases not matched to a gene. Looked up from germline, CDR1 is MNHEY and CDR2 is SMNVEV (reference sequence). CDR3 residues: CASSLPGGPTGELFF. Here the CDR3 DNA reads TGTGCCAGCAGTTTACCGGGAGGGCCCACCGGGGAGCTGTTTTTT.

The rearrangement uses TRBV5-4 and TRBJ2-5; D gene uncertain. Germline CDR1 and CDR2: SGHNT and YYREEE (reference sequence). Trimming left V 5 bases short and J 5 bases short, with 25 bases between. The CDR3 extends over 17 amino acids. CDR3 coding DNA: TGTGCCAGCAGTCAATCCGCCCCGGCCCCCCGGCGGGAGACCCAGTACTTC. Protein product: CASSQSAPAPRRETQYF. Drawing the rest from reference TRBV5-4 and TRBJ2-5, the complete variable domain is ETGVTQSPTHLIKTRGQQVTLRCSSQSGHNTVSWYQQALGQGPQFIFQYYREEENGRGNFPPRFSGLQFPNYSSELNVNALELDDSALYLCASSQSAPAPRRETQYFGPGTRLLVL.

This clonotype came up a few times. One junction end does not reproduce the germline sequence, and a read error may be involved. The chain combines TRBV5-1 with TRBJ2-1; D is uncertain. The germline gives CDR1 SGHRS, CDR2 YFSETQ. The CDR3 consists of 13 residues. CDR3 bases: TGTGCCAGCAGTTTATCCGAATACAATGAGCAGTTCTTC. Translated, it gives CASSLSEYNEQFF.

This clonotype occurred once. The chain employs TRBV29-1 and TRBJ2-5, with TRBD1 identical over 11 bases. This CDR3 comprises 16 residues. Germline CDR1 is SQVTM and CDR2 is ANQGSEA. The V segment lost 4 bases and the J segment 5 bases; nucleotides outside the gene matches: 12. The DNA of the CDR3 is TGCAGCGTTGTAGCGAAAGGACAGGGGGCTATTGAGACCCAGTACTTC. Translating gives CSVVAKGQGAIETQYF.

The J gene is TRBJ2-5, the V gene TRBV7-9; D uncertain. CDR3 length: 15 residues. Germline CDR1 is SEHNR and CDR2 is FQNEAQ (reference sequence). Trimming left V 1 base short and J 1 base short, with 10 bases between. CDR3 region: CASSLGTVGQETQYF. The DNA of the CDR3 is TGTGCCAGCAGCTTAGGAACGGTCGGCCAAGAGACCCAGTACTTC.

This clonotype was observed at least ten times. The chain carries TRBV28 and TRBJ1-2; D not certain. V shed 6 bases and J shed 2 bases, with 7 bases lying between them. The CDR3 length is 12 residues. Germline lookup yields CDR1 MDHEN and CDR2 SYDVKM. CDR3 coding DNA: TGTGCCAGCAGAGAAGACAACTATGGCTACACCTTC. It yields the protein CASREDNYGYTF.

This clonotype was seen only a few times. V is TRBV5-1 and J is TRBJ1-1, with 10 positions matching TRBD1. The CDR3 length is 18 residues. Germline CDR1 reads SGHRS; CDR2 reads YFSETQ. The V gene end was trimmed by 0 bases and the J gene end by 4 bases; junction bases not matched to a gene: 12. This CDR3 is CASSLAGTGAGEGTEAFF. The CDR3 nucleotides are TGCGCCAGCAGCTTGGCCGGGACAGGGGCCGGCGAAGGCACTGAAGCTTTCTTT.

This clonotype appeared a few times. V gene TRBV28 combines with J gene TRBJ1-3, with 7 bases lining up with TRBD1. Germline assignment: CDR1 MDHEN and CDR2 SYDVKM. The V gene end was trimmed by 5 bases and the J gene end by 2 bases; junction bases not matched to a gene: 3. This CDR3 has 14 amino acids. CDR3 DNA: TGTGCCAGCAGTCTGCAGGGGGCTGGAAACACCATATATTTT. Protein product: CASSLQGAGNTIYF.

This clonotype was observed a few times. V usage is TRBV7-9 and J usage is TRBJ2-7; 7 bases map to TRBD1. The junction had 4 bases not matched to a gene; V was cut back by 5 bases and J by 6 bases. The CDR3 covers 12 residues. The germline V gene has CDR1 SEHNR and CDR2 FQNEAQ (reference sequence). The CDR3 here is CASSNPGGEQYF. The CDR3 nucleotides read TGTGCCAGCAGCAACCCAGGGGGCGAGCAGTACTTC.

This clonotype appeared many times. The J gene is TRBJ1-6, the V gene TRBV28; tentative D call: TRBD1 (6 bases). V gave up 5 bases and J gave up 8 bases, with 13 bases separating them. CDR1 MDHEN and CDR2 SYDVKM come from the germline V gene. This CDR3 is built from 14 residues. In DNA form, the CDR3 reads TGTGCCAGCAGTCCCCCCCACAGGGATTCACCCCTCCACTTT. This translates into CASSPPHRDSPLHF.

This clonotype was found a few times. This chain uses TRBV5-1 with TRBJ1-1; possibly TRBD1 for D (6 bases). CDR3 size: 15 residues. With 0 bases removed from V and 0 bases from J, the gap between germline ends came to 9 bases. Germline V gene lookup returns CDR1 SGHRS and CDR2 YFSETQ. The CDR3 protein is CASSLAGALNTEAFF. In nucleotides, the CDR3 is TGCGCCAGCAGCTTGGCAGGGGCCCTGAACACTGAAGCTTTCTTT.

This clonotype has more than one count but fewer than ten. V usage is TRBV7-9 and J usage is TRBJ2-7, with D possibly being TRBD1 (6 bases). Trimming pared 6 bases from V and 2 bases from J, leaving 11 bases between. The CDR3 spans 13 residues. CDR1 is SEHNR, CDR2 FQNEAQ, per germline (reference sequence). The CDR3 protein is CASSYRETYEQYF. Written as DNA, the CDR3 is TGTGCCAGCAGTTACAGGGAGACCTACGAGCAGTACTTC.

There are many counts of this clonotype. The chain combines TRBV7-2 with TRBJ1-2; TRBD1 agrees at 9 bases. The CDR3 covers 14 residues. Germline assignment: CDR1 SGHTA and CDR2 FQGNSA. V dropped 5 bases and J dropped 4; count of bases not matched to a gene: 5. The CDR3 bases are TGTGCCAGCAGCCCGACAGGGGGGGCCTATGGCTACACCTTC. Residues: CASSPTGGAYGYTF.

This clonotype was seen a handful of times. V usage is TRBV12-5 and J usage is TRBJ1-1; D is ambiguous. The CDR3 is made up of 13 amino acids. Trimming took off 6 bases at V and 3 bases at J, with 11 bases between the two ends. The germline gives CDR1 LGHNT, CDR2 FRNRAP. The CDR3 region has the DNA TGTGCTAGTGGCCTCTCCCGGGACACTGAAGCTTTCTTT. Amino acid sequence: CASGLSRDTEAFF.

Only a few counts were recorded for this clonotype. The J gene is TRBJ2-5, the V gene TRBV28, with 11 bases identical to TRBD2. J lost 0 bases, V lost 8 bases, and 8 bases had no gene match. CDR3 length: 16 amino acids. The germline V gene encodes CDR1 MDHEN and CDR2 SYDVKM. CDR3 loop: CASAVLTSGDQETQYF. CDR3 nucleotides: TGTGCCAGCGCAGTACTGACTAGCGGGGACCAAGAGACCCAGTACTTC.

The J gene is TRBJ2-1, the V gene TRBV12-3 or TRBV12-4, with D possibly being TRBD1 or TRBD2 (6 bases each). With 3 bases removed from V and 7 bases from J, the gap between germline ends came to 13 bases. The CDR3 is made up of 14 amino acids. CDR3 protein: CASSFGGAANEQFF. The CDR3 nucleotides read TGTGCCAGCAGTTTCGGGGGCGCAGCAAATGAGCAGTTCTTC.